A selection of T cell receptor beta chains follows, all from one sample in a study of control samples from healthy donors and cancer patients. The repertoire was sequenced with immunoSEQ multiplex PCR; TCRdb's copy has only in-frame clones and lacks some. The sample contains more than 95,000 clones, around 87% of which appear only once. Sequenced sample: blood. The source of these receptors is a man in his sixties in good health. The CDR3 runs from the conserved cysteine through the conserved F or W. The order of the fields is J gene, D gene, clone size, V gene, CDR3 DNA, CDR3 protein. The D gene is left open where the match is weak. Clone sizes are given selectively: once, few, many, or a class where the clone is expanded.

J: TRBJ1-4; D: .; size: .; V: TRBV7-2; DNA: TGTGCCAGCAGCTTAGTTACAGGGTATCGAACTAATGAAAAACTGTTTTTT; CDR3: CASSLVTGYRTNEKLFF
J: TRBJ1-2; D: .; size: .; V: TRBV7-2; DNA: TGTGCCAGCAGCTACGACAGGAACTATGGCTACACCTTC; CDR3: CASSYDRNYGYTF
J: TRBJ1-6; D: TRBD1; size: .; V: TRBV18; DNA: TGTGCCAGCTCACCCCACCGGGACAGGGGTGATTCACCCCTCCACTTT; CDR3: CASSPHRDRGDSPLHF
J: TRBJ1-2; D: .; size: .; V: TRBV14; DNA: TGTGCCAGCAGCCAAGGGGCCTATGGCTACACCTTC; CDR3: CASSQGAYGYTF
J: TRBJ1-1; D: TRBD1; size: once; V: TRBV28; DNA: TGTGCCAGCAGTTTATGGGGACAGCGTTACACTGAAGCTTTCTTT; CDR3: CASSLWGQRYTEAFF
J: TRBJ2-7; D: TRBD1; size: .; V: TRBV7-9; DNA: TGTGCCAGCAGCAAGGACAGGGGTGCATACGAGCAGTACTTC; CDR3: CASSKDRGAYEQYF
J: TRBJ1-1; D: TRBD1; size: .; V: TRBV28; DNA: TGTGCCAGCAGACTAGGGGGCGACCGGAACACTGAAGCTTTCTTT; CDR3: CASRLGGDRNTEAFF
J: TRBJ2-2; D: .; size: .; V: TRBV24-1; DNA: TGTGCCACAGGACTATTCACCGGGGAGCTGTTTTTT; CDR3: CATGLFTGELFF
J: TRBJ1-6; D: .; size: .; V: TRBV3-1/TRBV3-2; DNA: TGTGCCAGCAGCCAAGGTATTAGGAATAATTCACCCCTCCACTTT; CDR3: CASSQGIRNNSPLHF
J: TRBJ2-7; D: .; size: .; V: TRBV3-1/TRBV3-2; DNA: TGTGCCAGCAGCAAAGGACTGGACTACGAGCAGTACTTC; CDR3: CASSKGLDYEQYF
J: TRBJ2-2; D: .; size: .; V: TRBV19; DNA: TGTGCCAGTAGTATAACGGTGAACACCGGGGAGCTGTTTTTT; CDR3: CASSITVNTGELFF
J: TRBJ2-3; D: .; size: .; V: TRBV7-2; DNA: TGTGCCAGCAGCTTAGAGGGACTTCGAACAGATACGCAGTATTTT; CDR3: CASSLEGLRTDTQYF
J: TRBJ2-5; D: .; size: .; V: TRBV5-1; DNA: TGCGCCAGCAGCTTGAGTTCTTGGCAAGAGACCCAGTACTTC; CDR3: CASSLSSWQETQYF
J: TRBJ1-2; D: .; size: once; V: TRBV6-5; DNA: TGTGCCAGCAGTTACTCCGGGGGGTTGGATGGCTACACCTTC; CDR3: CASSYSGGLDGYTF
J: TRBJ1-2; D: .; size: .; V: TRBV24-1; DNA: TGTGCCACCAGTGACTCGGGATTTGGGGGGGATGGCTACACCTTC; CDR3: CATSDSGFGGDGYTF
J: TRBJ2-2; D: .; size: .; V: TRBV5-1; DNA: TGCGCCAGCAGCCCTGGAACGACCCACACCGGGGAGCTGTTTTTT; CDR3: CASSPGTTHTGELFF
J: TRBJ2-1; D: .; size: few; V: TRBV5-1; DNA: TGCGCCAGCAGCTTGGCAGGGGGGACTTACAATGAGCAGTTCTTC; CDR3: CASSLAGGTYNEQFF
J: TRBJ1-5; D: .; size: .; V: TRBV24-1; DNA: TGTGCCACCAGTGACCCCACAGGGAAGAGCAATCAGCCCCAGCATTTT; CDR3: CATSDPTGKSNQPQHF
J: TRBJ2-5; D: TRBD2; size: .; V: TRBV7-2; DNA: TGTGCCAGCAGCCAGACTAGCGGGGAACCGCAAGAGACCCAGTACTTC; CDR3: CASSQTSGEPQETQYF
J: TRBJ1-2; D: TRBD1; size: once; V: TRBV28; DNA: TGTGCCAGCAGTTTTGTCACAGGGGTTGAAGCTAACTATGGCTACACCTTC; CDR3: CASSFVTGVEANYGYTF
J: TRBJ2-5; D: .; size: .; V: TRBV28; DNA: TGTGCCAGCAGCAGTCATGGGGAGACCCAGTACTTC; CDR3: CASSSHGETQYF
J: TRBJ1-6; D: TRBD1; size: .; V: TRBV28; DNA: TGTGCCAGCAGTTTGGGGACAGGCTATTCACCCCTCCACTTT; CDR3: CASSLGTGYSPLHF
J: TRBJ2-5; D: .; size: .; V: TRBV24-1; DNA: TGTGCCACCAGTGGTCCGATGCAGACCCAGTACTTC; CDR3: CATSGPMQTQYF
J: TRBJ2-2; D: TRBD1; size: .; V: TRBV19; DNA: TGTGCCAGTAGTCCCCGACAGGGGACGGTTACCGGGGAGCTGTTTTTT; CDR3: CASSPRQGTVTGELFF
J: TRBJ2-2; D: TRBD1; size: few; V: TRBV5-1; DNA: TGCGCCAGCAGGTGGACAGGGGATTCCGGGGAGCTGTTTTTT; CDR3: CASRWTGDSGELFF
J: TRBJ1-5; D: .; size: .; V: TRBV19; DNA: TGTGCCAGTAGTGCGTCCTCAGGCCCCTTGGGGTCCCAGCATTTT; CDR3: CASSASSGPLGSQHF
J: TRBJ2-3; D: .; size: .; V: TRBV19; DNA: TGTGCCAGTAGCTGGAAAACTGCGGGGGCCACGGATACGCAGTATTTT; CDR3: CASSWKTAGATDTQYF
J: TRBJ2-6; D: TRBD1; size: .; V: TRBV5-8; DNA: TGTGCCAGCAGCTTGGACAGGGGCGTCGGGGCCAACGTCCTGACTTTC; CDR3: CASSLDRGVGANVLTF
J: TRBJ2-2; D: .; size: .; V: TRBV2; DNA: TGTGCCACCCCCCATCGGGGGACAGACAACACCGGGGAGCTGTTTTTT; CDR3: CATPHRGTDNTGELFF
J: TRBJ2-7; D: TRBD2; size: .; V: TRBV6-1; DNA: TGTGCCAGCAGTGAAATCGAAAAGCGGGGGTGGCAGTACTTC; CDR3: CASSEIEKRGWQYF
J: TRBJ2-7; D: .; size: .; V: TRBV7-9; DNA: TGTGCCAGCAGAGGACAGCGCTCCTACGAGCAGTACTTC; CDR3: CASRGQRSYEQYF
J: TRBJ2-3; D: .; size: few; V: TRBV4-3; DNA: TGCGCCAGCAGCCAAGATGAAGGGACAGATACGCAGTATTTT; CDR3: CASSQDEGTDTQYF
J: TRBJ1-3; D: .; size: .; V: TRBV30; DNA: TGTGCCTGGAAGGGGGGGAGCTCTGGAAACACCATATATTTT; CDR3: CAWKGGSSGNTIYF
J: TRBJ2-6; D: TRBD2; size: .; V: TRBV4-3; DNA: TGCGCCAGCAGCCAAGAGAGGAGGCGGGGGGACTCTGGGGCCAACGTCCTGACTTTC; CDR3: CASSQERRRGDSGANVLTF
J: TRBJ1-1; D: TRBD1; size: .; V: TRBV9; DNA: TGTGCCAGCAGCGTAGCTGCCCCGGGACAGCTTAACACTGAAGCTTTCTTT; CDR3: CASSVAAPGQLNTEAFF
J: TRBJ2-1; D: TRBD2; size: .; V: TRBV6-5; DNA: TGTGCCAGCAGCTTCCGTAGCGGGGAGCAGTTCTTC; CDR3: CASSFRSGEQFF
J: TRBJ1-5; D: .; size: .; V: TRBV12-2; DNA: TGTGCAAGTCGCTTAGGGTATGGAAAAAGCAATCAGCCCCAGCATTTT; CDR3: CASRLGYGKSNQPQHF
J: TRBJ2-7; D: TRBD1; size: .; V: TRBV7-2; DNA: TGTGCCAGCATCCCCCGGGACAGGGGGCTCTACGAGCAGTACTTC; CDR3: CASIPRDRGLYEQYF
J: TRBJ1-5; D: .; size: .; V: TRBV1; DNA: TGCACCAGCAGCCAAAGCAAGACCCATCAGCCCCAGCATTTT; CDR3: CTSSQSKTHQPQHF
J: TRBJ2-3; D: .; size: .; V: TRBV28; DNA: TGTGCCAGCAGACACCCCGCGGATACGCAGTATTTT; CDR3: CASRHPADTQYF
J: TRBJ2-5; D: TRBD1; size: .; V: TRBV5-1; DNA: TGCGCCAGCAGCTTTGATCCCGGGACAGGGCTGGAGACCCAGTACTTC; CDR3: CASSFDPGTGLETQYF
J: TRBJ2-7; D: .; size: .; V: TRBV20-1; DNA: TGCAGTGCCAAAAACCAGTACTTC; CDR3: CSAKNQYF
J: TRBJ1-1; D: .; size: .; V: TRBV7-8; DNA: TGTGCCAGCAGCCCCGGGTCAAGCATGCCGAACACTGAAGCTTTCTTT; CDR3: CASSPGSSMPNTEAFF
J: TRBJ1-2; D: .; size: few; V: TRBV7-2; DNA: TGTGCCAGCAGCTTAGAGGGGACTCAGGTCTATGGCTACACCTTC; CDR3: CASSLEGTQVYGYTF
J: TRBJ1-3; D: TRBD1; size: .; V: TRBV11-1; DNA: TGTGCCAGCAGCTTTGGGGGACAGGCAACTGGAAACACCATATATTTT; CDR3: CASSFGGQATGNTIYF
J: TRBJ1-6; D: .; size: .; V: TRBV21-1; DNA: TGTGCCAGCAGCAATATGGGCAGGGGGCCGAATTCCGTTATACATTCACCCCTCCACTTT; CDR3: CASSNMGRGPNSVIHSPLHF
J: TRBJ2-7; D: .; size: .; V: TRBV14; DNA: TGTGCCAGCAGCCATTTAAGGGGATTTTCCTACGAGCAGTACTTC; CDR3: CASSHLRGFSYEQYF
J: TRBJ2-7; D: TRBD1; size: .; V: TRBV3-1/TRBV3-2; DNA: TGTGCCAGCGGACAGGGCGAGCAGTACTTC; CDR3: CASGQGEQYF
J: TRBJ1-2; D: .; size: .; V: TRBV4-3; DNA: TGCGCCAGCAGCCAGGAGCGGGGGCGGAACTATGGCTACACCTTC; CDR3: CASSQERGRNYGYTF